This T cell receptor (beta chain) was sequenced in a study of cytomegalovirus exposure and HLA in healthy donors (dated by TCRdb to about 2017). Background for the entire study: According to an earlier analysis of 450 to 650 of the donors, roughly 180 million T cells yielded roughly 110 million unique TCR beta sequences and about 300 Gb of sequence data. To study patterns of TCR occurrence, a later analysis re-analyzed previously published TCR beta repertoires from 600 to 750 donors and added high-resolution HLA genotyping. About 330 gigabases of sequencing data and around 85 million unique TCR sequences made up an early release that covered fewer than 650 HLA-typed donors. Every repertoire in the discovery cohort had been generated on one and the same sequencing platform. Of the 350 to 450 genotyped donors, around 81% fell in the genetic ancestry cluster associated with self-reported Caucasian donors. Besides the first cohort of 666 subjects, a separate validation cohort made up of roughly 120 different subjects was used. Donor age, sex, ethnicity and CMV serostatus were compiled alongside the repertoire data. The study was designed to test whether signatures of past pathogen exposure could be identified by cataloging public T cell receptors. Rather than using new phenotypic data, the later analysis identified candidate immune exposures from TCR beta sequences and from how often those sequences occurred across donors. A handful of DR-DQ haplotypes were handled as single units for association and clustering because linkage in the cohort was strong. The number of donors typed differed by locus, with roughly 629-640 for A, B, C, DRB1 and DQB1, more than 500 for DQA1, about 610 for DPA1, and around 460 for DPB1. To decide whether each TCR beta V gene segment behaved as functional or pseudogenic, an earlier analysis of some 600 of the donors relied on high-throughput TCR beta sequencing. The study combined high-throughput TCR immunosequencing, statistical association of individual TCRs with disease status, and machine learning to predict cytomegalovirus infection status. Among some 410 genotyped donors of the cohort, an average of roughly 230,000 unique TCR beta nucleotide sequences was sequenced per donor, of which about 19% were non-productive. The study used immunosequencing to profile the T cell repertoires of 666 subjects and linked those repertoires to cytomegalovirus serostatus. A later genetic analysis took genome-wide SNP genotypes for about 55% of the roughly 670 donors and used that subset as a discovery cohort. HLA typing included class I and class II loci at four-digit resolution. Broader findings and caveats from the paper: Compared with equally common non-associated chains, HLA-associated TCR beta chains in a later analysis were more clonally expanded and had lower generation probabilities. A later analysis reported that several top co-occurrence clusters appeared linked to parvovirus B19, influenza, CMV and Epstein-Barr virus. A further reported finding was that TCR beta sequences accurately predicted the HLA-A and HLA-B alleles for most subjects in the first cohort. The classifier was reported to diagnose cytomegalovirus status with high specificity and sensitivity in both the original and validation cohorts. Strong co-occurrence of HLA alleles, especially DR and DQ, made assigning TCR associations to individual alleles difficult. At a false discovery rate of 0.05, a later analysis linked 16,951 TCR beta sequences to specific HLA alleles. In a later analysis, TCR association rates were found to vary across HLA loci, with the most associated TCRs seen for DRB1 alleles and the fewest for HLA-C alleles. V-gene and J-gene trimming of TCR beta chains was associated with a missense DCLRE1C variant in a later genetic analysis, and the association was replicated in an independent cohort. The sequencing pipeline was judged likely to have produced a cluster of highly shared sequence variants as a technical artifact. A later genetic analysis reported fewer N-insertions in productive TCRs among donors in an Asian-associated ancestry cluster than the roughly 620-donor mean. The authors suggested that the approach could potentially be extended to other disease states and immunological phenotypes. A few of the identified cytomegalovirus-associated TCR beta chains were confirmed in vitro to be specific for cytomegalovirus antigens. Some IMGT-functional V segments, including TRBV6-2 and TRBV6-3, could not be told apart with the 87-base-pair reads, so those segments were excluded. Because some donors lacked HLA typing at each locus, the association tests relied only on the typed subset. According to a later analysis, most CMV-associated TCR beta chains appeared to be HLA-restricted, and the HLA associations seemed to be driven largely by CMV exposure. Because counts were too low, seventeen rarely observed V segments, including chromosome 9 orphons, were excluded from the earlier analysis of 587 of the donors. For the cohort, immune exposure information was limited to CMV serostatus. The study gave a list of around 170 TCR beta chains associated with cytomegalovirus. Broadly in line with IMGT annotations, most TCR beta V segments showed up in productive rearrangements about 87% or about 30% of the time in an earlier analysis of some 590 of the donors. The presence/absence analyses assumed that sequencing depth was roughly uniform across donors, and that assumption may not be true. Only TCR beta chains were sequenced in this cohort, and the absence of alpha or paired-chain data limited detectable features. While some public TCRs were present in many individuals, most TCR sequences turned up only very rarely across donors. Linkage disequilibrium might explain the correlated functional status among segregating V segments, but an unknown experimental factor could not be excluded.

As to this clone: Its antigen is unknown. No much larger clone exists at a distance of one base, and base qualities are not known.

Library generation was performed with the immunoSEQ multiplex PCR assay. A mixture of 60 forward primers for TCR Vbeta segments and 13 reverse primers for TCR Jbeta segments was used in the multiplex PCR. Amplification of the CDR3 region of rearranged TCR beta genes was performed with a multiplex PCR assay on genomic DNA. On the Illumina HiSeq System, the amplified TCR beta libraries were sequenced as 87-base-pair reads. In the original analysis: A later analysis counted tens of millions of unique TCR beta chains across the 690 or so repertoires, and roughly 10 million of these chains were shared by at least two donors. Raw reads were error-corrected and collapsed into unique sequences by a nearest-neighbor algorithm in which closely related sequences were merged to remove PCR and sequencing errors. V, D and J gene segments were assigned by aligning CDR3 sequences to IMGT reference sequences. For a sequence to be retained, a match of at least six nucleotides was required to both a V gene segment and a J gene segment. Rearrangements were called productive when the CDR3 lacked stop codons and stayed in frame with V and J; all others were non-productive. CDR3 was defined by IMGT convention, running from the second conserved V-encoded cysteine to the conserved J-encoded phenylalanine. The earlier analysis of 500 to 650 of the donors excluded any sequence lacking an unambiguous match to a single V gene segment. An earlier analysis of a few hundred of the donors called V segments functional above 56.7% productive rearrangements and segregating when the between-donor standard deviation exceeded 5%. A statistical classification framework was built to diagnose cytomegalovirus status from the catalog of TCR beta chain sequences. V and J gene assignment, in a later analysis, came from comparing TCR nucleotide sequences with IMGT/GENE-DB human TR gene sequences. A later analysis assigned CDR3 sequences and most-parsimonious VDJ recombination scenarios with the TCRdist pipeline. In a later analysis, each TCR beta chain was defined by its CDR3 amino acid sequence together with its V-gene family, and reads lacking a unique V-gene family were excluded. A later analysis removed roughly 590 highly shared, low-generation-probability nucleotide sequences to deal with suspected cross-contamination and a sequencing artifact. A later analysis calculated a clonal expansion index for each public chain from normalized within-repertoire ranks of inferred template counts. In a later analysis, generation probabilities were computed using a VDJ recombination model fitted to out-of-frame rearrangements, and the results were checked against IGoR. In a later analysis, hypergeometric tests were used to score TCR-TCR, TCR-HLA and TCR-CMV co-occurrence, with a repertoire-size bias correction applied to TCR pairs. In a later analysis, false discovery rates were estimated by permuting HLA or CMV assignments 20 times. A later analysis grouped co-occurring TCRs with DBSCAN, adding TCRdist sequence similarity when clustering within HLA-allele-positive subsets. For co-occurrence clustering, repertoires with fewer than 30,000 or more than 120,000 public chains were excluded, along with 4 to 6 repertoires with anomalous nucleotide sharing. Sourced from immuneACCESS, this table was stored by TCRdb with only in-frame sequences that have V and J called. A share of the clones is absent; for the studies checked, an unresolved V gene accounts for under half, and the remainder has no known explanation. The V and J calls and clone size were taken over from that table, and D and trimming were inferred from the DNA. Here the sample has tens of thousands of clones; 70% to 80% occur a single time. The biggest ten clones account for around 6.3% of the sample.

The cohort was made up of 650 to 700 healthy bone marrow donors. At the time of sampling, all cohort members were nominally healthy, though unrecorded immune exposures were likely present. The donor was CMV seronegative and belonged to the group of over 350 seronegative cohort members. Every donor gave a peripheral blood sample, and the peripheral blood mononuclear cells from that sample were used for TCR beta sequencing. The Qiagen DNeasy Blood Extraction Kit was used to extract genomic DNA from the blood cell samples. CDR1 and CDR2 are drawn from the germline V gene: MDHEN, SYDVKM. Including cysteine and phenylalanine, the CDR3 has 12 amino acids. CDR3 DNA only is kept here, 36 bases in frame from base 1. V loses 2 bases of germline sequence and J loses 11 bases, and the interval between the two ends is 12 bases.

The clonotype was recovered from a man in his fifties or sixties in good health and CMV-seronegative. Recombination connected TRBV28 to TRBJ1-1; the D gene is perhaps TRBD1, from 5 matching bases. The sequenced sample consisted of PBMCs. The DNA sequence reads TGTGCCAGCAGTTTAAACTTGGGGCTGGCTTTCTTT. This translates into CASSLNLGLAFF.